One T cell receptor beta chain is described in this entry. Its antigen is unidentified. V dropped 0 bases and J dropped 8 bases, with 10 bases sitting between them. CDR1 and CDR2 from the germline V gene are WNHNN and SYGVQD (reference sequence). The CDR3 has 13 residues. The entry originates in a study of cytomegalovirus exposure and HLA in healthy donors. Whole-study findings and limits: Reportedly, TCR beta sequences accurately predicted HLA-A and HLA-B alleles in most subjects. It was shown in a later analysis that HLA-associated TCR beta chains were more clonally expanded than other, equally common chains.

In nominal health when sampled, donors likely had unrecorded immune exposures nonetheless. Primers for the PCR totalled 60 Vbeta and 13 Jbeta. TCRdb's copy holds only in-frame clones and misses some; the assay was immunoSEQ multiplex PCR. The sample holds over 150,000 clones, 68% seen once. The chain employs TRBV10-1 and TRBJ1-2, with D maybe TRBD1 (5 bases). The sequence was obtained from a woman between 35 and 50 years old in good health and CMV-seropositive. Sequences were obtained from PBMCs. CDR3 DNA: TGCGCCAGCAGTGAGTCCGCGGGGGGGGGCTACACCTTC. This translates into CASSESAGGGYTF.